In its sample, the clone carrying this T cell receptor (beta chain) was seen many times. This sample was included in a study of CD4 and CD8 cells across lung adenocarcinoma regions. Localized lung adenocarcinoma, a non-small cell lung cancer, affected the donors. TCRdb reanalysed the PCR reads using MiXCR and keeps one entry per CDR3 protein. The sample has 15,000 to 20,000 distinct CDR3 sequences, approximately 50% seen once. V was trimmed by 4 bases and J by 8 bases, leaving 12 bases between them. CDR3 length: 13 amino acids. Germline V gives CDR1 WSHSY, CDR2 SAAADI. The chain is built from TRBV10-2 and TRBJ1-5, with TRBD1 as a possible D gene (6 bases). The sequencing input was CD8+ T cells from the margin of a lung tumor. The source of this sequence is a male donor with lung adenocarcinoma. The CD4 and CD8 labels of this study may be unreliable. The CDR3 protein is CASSGGPREPQHF. For the CDR3, the DNA is TGCGCCAGCAGTGGGGGGCCCAGGGAGCCCCAGCATTTT.